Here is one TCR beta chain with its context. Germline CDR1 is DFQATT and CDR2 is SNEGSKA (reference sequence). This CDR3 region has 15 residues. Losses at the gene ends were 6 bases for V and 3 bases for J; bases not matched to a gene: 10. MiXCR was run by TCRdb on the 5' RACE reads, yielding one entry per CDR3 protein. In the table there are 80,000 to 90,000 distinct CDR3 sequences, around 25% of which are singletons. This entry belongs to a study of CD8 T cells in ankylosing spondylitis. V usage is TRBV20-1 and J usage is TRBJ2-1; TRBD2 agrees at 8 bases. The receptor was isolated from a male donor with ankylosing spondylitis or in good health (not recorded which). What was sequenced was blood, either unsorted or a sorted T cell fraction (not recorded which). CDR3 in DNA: TGCAGTGCGCTTGGGCGGGGGGACCTCTACAATGAGCAGTTCTTC. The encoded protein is CSALGRGDLYNEQFF.